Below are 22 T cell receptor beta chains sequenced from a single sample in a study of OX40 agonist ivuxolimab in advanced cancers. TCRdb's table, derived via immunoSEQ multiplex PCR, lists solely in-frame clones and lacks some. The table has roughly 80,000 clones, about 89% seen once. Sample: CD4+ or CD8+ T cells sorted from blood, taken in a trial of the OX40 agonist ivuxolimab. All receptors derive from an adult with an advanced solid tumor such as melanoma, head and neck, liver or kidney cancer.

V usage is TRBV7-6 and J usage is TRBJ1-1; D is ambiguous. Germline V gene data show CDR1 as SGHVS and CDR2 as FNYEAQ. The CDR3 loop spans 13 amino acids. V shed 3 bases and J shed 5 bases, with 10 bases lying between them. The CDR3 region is CASSFSGRTEAFF. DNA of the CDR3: TGTGCCAGCAGCTTTTCCGGTAGGACTGAAGCTTTCTTT.

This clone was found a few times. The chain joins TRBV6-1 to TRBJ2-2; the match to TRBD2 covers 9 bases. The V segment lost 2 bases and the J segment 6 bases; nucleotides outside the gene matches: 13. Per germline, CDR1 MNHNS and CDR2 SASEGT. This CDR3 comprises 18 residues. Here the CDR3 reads CASSEQSWVAGAAGELFF. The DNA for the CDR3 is TGTGCCAGCAGTGAACAATCGTGGGTAGCGGGAGCTGCCGGGGAGCTGTTTTTT.

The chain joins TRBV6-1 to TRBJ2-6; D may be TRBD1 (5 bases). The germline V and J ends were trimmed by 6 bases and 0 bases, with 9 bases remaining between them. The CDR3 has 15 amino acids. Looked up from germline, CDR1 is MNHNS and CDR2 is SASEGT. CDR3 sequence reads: CASSQTASGANVLTF. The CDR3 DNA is TGTGCCAGCAGCCAGACAGCCTCTGGGGCCAACGTCCTGACTTTC.

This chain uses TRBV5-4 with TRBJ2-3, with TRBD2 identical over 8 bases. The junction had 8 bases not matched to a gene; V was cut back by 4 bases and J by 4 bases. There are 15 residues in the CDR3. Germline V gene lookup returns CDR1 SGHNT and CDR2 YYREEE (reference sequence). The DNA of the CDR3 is TGTGCCAGCAGCCCCGGGGGGGGATCCGCAGATACGCAGTATTTT. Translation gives CASSPGGGSADTQYF.

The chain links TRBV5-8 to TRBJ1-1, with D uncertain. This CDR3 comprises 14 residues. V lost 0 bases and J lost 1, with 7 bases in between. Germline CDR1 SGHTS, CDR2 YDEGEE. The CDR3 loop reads CASSLDRPNTEAFF. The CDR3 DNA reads TGTGCCAGCAGCTTGGACAGACCGAACACTGAAGCTTTCTTT.

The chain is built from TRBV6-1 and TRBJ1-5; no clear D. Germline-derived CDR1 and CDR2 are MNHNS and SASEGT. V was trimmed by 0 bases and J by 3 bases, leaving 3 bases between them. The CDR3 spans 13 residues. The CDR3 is CASSEALNQPQHF. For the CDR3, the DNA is TGTGCCAGCAGTGAAGCCCTCAATCAGCCCCAGCATTTT.

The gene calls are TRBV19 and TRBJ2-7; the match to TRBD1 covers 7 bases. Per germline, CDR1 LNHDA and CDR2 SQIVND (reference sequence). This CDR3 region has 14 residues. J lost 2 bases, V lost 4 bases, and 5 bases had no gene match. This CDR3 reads CASSTGTAAYEQYF. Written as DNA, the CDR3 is TGTGCCAGTAGTACAGGGACAGCGGCCTACGAGCAGTACTTC. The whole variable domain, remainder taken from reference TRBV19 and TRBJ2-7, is DGGITQSPKYLFRKEGQNVTLSCEQNLNHDAMYWYRQDPGQGLRLIYYSQIVNDFQKGDIAEGYSVSREKKESFPLTVTSAQKNPTAFYLCASSTGTAAYEQYFGPGTRLTVT.

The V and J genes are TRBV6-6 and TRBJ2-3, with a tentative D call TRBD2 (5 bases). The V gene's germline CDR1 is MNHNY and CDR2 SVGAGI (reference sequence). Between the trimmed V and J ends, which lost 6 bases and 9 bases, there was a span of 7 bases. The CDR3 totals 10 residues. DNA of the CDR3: TGTGCCAGCAGACTAGAAACGCAGTATTTT. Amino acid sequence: CASRLETQYF.

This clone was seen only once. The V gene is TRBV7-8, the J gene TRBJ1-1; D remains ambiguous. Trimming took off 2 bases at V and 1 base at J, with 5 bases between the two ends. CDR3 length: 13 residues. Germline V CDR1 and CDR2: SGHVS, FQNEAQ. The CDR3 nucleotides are TGTGCCAGCAGCTTATTGAGGAACACTGAAGCTTTCTTT. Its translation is CASSLLRNTEAFF.

In nucleotides, the CDR3 is TGTGCCAGCAGCCCTGGTGGGCTAGGTGGCTACACCTTC. It is translated as CASSPGGLGGYTF. This chain joins TRBV5-4 and TRBJ1-2, with D unresolved. CDR1 and CDR2 from the germline V gene are SGHNT and YYREEE (reference sequence). V lost 4 bases to trimming and J lost 7 bases, with 14 bases between them. The CDR3 has 13 residues.

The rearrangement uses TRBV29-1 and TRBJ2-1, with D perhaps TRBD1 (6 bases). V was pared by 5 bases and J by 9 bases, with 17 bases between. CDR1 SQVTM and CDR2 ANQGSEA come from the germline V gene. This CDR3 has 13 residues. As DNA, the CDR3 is TGCAGCGTTACATCCTCAGGGGCCGCTGAGCAGTTCTTC. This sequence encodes CSVTSSGAAEQFF.

The CDR3 loop reads CASSPRPNQPQHF. CDR3 in DNA: TGTGCCAGTAGTCCGCGACCCAATCAGCCCCAGCATTTT. The chain combines TRBV19 with TRBJ1-5; the D is unclear. The germline V gene encodes CDR1 LNHDA and CDR2 SQIVND (reference sequence). The CDR3 loop spans 13 amino acids. V shed 5 bases and J shed 3 bases, with 8 bases lying between them.

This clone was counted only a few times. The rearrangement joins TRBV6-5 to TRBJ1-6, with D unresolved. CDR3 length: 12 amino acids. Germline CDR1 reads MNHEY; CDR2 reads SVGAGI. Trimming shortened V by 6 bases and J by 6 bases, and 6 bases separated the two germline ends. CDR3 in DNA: TGTGCCAGCAGAGGACCTAATTCACCCCTCCACTTT. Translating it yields CASRGPNSPLHF.

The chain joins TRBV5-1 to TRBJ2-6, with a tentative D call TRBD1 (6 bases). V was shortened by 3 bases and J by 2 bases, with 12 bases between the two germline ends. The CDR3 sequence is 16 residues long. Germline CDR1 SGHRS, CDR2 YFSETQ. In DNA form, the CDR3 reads TGCGCCAGCAGCTCTGGCGGACAGCCTGGGGCCAACGTCCTGACTTTC. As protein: CASSSGGQPGANVLTF. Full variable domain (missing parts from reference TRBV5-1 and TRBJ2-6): KAGVTQTPRYLIKTRGQQVTLSCSPISGHRSVSWYQQTPGQGLQFLFEYFSETQRNKGNFPGRFSGRQFSNSRSEMNVSTLELGDSALYLCASSSGGQPGANVLTFGAGSRLTVL.

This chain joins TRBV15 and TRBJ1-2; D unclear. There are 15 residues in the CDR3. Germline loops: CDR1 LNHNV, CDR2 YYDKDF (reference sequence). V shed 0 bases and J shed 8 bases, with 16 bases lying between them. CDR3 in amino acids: CATSRDRGSTGGYTF. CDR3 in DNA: TGTGCCACCAGCAGAGATCGAGGCTCGACTGGGGGCTACACCTTC.

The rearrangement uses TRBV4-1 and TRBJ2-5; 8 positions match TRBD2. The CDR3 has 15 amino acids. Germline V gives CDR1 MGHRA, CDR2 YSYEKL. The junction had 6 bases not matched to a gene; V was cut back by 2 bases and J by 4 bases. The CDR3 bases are TGCGCCAGCAGCCAAATCGGGAGGGCCCTAGAGACCCAGTACTTC. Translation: CASSQIGRALETQYF.

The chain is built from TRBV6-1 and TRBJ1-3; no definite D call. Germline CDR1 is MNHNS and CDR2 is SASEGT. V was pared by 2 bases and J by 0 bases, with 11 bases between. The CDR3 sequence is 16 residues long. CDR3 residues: CASSERDFGSGNTIYF. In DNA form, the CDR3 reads TGTGCCAGCAGTGAACGTGACTTCGGCTCTGGAAACACCATATATTTT.

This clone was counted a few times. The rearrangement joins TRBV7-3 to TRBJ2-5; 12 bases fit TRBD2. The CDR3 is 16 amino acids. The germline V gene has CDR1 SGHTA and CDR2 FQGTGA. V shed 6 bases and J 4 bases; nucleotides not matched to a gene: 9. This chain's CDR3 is CASSPMGLAGGETQYF. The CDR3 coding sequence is TGTGCCAGCAGTCCAATGGGACTAGCGGGTGGAGAGACCCAGTACTTC.

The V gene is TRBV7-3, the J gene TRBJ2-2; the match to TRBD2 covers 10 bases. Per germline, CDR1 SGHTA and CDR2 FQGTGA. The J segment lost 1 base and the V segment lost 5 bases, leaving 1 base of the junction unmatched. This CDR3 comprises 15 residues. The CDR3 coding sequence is TGTGCCAGCAGCCCTAGCGGGGGGAACACCGGGGAGCTGTTTTTT. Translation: CASSPSGGNTGELFF.

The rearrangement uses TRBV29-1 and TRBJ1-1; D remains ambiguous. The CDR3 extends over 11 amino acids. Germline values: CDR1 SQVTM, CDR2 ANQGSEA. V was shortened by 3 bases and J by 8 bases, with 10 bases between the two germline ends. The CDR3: CSVDTSVEAFF. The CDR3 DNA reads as TGCAGCGTTGACACATCTGTCGAAGCTTTCTTT.

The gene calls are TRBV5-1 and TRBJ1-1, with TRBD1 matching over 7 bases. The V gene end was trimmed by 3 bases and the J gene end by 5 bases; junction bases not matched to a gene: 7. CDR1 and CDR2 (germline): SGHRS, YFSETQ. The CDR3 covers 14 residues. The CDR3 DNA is TGCGCCAGCAGCTCGGGGACAGTAGGTACTGAAGCTTTCTTT. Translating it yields CASSSGTVGTEAFF.

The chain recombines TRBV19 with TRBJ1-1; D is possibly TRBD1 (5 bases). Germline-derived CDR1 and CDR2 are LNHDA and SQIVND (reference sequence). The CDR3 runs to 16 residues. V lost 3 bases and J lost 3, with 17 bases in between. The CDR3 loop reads CASSIRVGAAYTEAFF. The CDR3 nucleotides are TGTGCCAGTAGTATTAGGGTTGGGGCTGCATACACTGAAGCTTTCTTT.